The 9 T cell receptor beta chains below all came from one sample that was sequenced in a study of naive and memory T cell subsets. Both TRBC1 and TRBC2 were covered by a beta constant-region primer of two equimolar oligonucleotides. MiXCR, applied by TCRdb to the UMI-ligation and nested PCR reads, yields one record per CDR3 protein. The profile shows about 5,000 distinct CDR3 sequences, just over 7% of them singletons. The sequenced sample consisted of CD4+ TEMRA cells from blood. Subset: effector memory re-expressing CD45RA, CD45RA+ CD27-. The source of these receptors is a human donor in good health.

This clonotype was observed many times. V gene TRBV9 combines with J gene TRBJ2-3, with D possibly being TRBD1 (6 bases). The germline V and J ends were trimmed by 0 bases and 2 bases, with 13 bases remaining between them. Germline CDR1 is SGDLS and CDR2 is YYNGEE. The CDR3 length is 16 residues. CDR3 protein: CASSVVAGANTDTQYF. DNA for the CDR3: TGTGCCAGCAGCGTAGTCGCAGGGGCCAACACAGATACGCAGTATTTT.

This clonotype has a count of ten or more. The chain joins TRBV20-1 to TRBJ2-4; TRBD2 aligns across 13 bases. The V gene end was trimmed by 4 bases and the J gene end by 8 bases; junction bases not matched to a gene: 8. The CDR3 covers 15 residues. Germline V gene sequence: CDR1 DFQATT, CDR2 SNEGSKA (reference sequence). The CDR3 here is CSATPNGLAGDIQYF. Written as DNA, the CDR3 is TGCAGTGCTACTCCCAACGGACTAGCGGGGGACATTCAGTACTTC.

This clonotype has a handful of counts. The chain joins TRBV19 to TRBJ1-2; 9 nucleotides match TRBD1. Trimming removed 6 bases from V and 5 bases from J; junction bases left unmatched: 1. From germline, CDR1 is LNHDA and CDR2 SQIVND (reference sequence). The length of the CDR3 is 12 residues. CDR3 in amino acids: CASRTGGYGYTF. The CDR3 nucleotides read TGTGCCAGTAGGACAGGGGGATATGGCTACACCTTC.

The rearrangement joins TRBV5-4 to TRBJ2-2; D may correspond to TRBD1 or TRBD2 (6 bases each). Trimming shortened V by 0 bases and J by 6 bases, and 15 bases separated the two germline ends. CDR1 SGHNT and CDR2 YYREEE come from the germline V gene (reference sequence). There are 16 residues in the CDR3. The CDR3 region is CASSLAGGVIAGELFF. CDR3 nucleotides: TGTGCCAGCAGCTTGGCCGGGGGCGTAATAGCCGGGGAGCTGTTTTTT.

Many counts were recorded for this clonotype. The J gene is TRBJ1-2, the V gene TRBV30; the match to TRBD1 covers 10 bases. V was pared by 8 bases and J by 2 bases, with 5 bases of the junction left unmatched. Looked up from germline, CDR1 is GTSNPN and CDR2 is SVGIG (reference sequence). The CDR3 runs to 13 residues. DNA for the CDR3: TGTGCCCGCGGACAGGGGGGGAACTATGGCTACACCTTC. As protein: CARGQGGNYGYTF.

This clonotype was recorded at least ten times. CDR3 residues: CSARVGGGANVLTF. Here the CDR3 DNA reads TGCAGTGCTAGGGTAGGAGGTGGGGCCAACGTCCTGACTTTC. J is TRBJ2-6 and V is TRBV20-1, with TRBD2 as a possible D gene (5 bases). Germline CDR1 is DFQATT and CDR2 is SNEGSKA (reference sequence). The CDR3 consists of 14 residues. The ends were cut back, 3 bases at V and 3 bases at J, with 9 bases in the middle.

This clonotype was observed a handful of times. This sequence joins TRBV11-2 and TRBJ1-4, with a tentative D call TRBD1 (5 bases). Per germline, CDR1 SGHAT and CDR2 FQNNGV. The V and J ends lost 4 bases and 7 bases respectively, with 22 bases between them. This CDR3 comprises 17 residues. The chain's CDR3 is CASSSRDAGTTSEKLFF. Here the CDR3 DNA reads TGTGCCAGCAGCTCCCGGGACGCGGGCACCACGTCTGAAAAACTGTTTTTT.

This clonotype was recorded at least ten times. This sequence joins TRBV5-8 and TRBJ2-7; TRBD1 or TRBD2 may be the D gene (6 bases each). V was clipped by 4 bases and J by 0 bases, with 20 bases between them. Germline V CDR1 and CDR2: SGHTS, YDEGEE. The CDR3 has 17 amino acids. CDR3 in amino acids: CASSVEGVGPRSYEQYF. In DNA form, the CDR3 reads TGTGCCAGCAGCGTGGAGGGGGTCGGGCCTCGCTCCTACGAGCAGTACTTC.

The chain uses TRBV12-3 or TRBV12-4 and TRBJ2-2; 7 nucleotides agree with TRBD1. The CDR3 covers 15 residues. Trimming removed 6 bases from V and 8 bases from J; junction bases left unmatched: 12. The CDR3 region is CASSNPGQAWGELFF. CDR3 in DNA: TGTGCCAGCAGCAACCCAGGACAGGCCTGGGGGGAGCTGTTTTTT.